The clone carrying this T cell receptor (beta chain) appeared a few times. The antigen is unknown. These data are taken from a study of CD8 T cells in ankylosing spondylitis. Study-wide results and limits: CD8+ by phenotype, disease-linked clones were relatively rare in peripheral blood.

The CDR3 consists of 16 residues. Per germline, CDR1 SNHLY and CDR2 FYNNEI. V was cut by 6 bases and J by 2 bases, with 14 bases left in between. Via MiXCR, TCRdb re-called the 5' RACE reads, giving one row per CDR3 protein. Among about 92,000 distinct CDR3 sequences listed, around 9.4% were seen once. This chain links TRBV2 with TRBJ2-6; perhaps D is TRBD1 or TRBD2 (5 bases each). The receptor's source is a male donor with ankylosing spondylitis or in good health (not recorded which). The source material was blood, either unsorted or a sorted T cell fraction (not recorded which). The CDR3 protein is CASRGAGGTGANVLTF. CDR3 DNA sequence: TGTGCCAGCAGGGGTGCTGGGGGAACTGGGGCCAACGTCCTGACTTTC.